This T cell receptor (beta chain) was recovered during a study of cytomegalovirus exposure and HLA in healthy donors. Overall study: Earlier results showed 90 million to 120 million unique TCR beta sequences derived from approximately 170 million T cells. Study-wide results and caveats: Highly shared variants forming one cluster were likely a sequencing artifact. Researchers reported in a later analysis that common viral pathogens appeared linked to several top clusters. There were reportedly fewer N-insertions in an Asian-associated ancestry cluster than the approximately 670-donor mean, in a later analysis.

In the PCR, 60 Vbeta and 13 Jbeta primers were used. TCRdb's copy holds only in-frame clones and misses some; the assay was immunoSEQ multiplex PCR. The data contain roughly 120,000 clones, just under 70% of them seen just once; the ten biggest clones take up about 5%. A note on this clone: Its antigen is unknown.

The receptor was isolated from a woman aged 70-85 years in good health and CMV-seropositive. Sequencing used PBMCs.

Here the CDR3 DNA reads TGCGCCAGCAGCCGGTTCAGTGGGGGGAGCTCCTACAATGAGCAGTTCTTC. Translation: CASSRFSGGSSYNEQFF. The chain couples TRBV4-3 to TRBJ2-1, with D tentatively TRBD2 (6 bases). CDR1 is LGHNA and CDR2 is YSLEER in the germline V gene. The CDR3 covers 17 residues. V lost 4 bases, J lost 0 bases, and 16 bases lay in between.